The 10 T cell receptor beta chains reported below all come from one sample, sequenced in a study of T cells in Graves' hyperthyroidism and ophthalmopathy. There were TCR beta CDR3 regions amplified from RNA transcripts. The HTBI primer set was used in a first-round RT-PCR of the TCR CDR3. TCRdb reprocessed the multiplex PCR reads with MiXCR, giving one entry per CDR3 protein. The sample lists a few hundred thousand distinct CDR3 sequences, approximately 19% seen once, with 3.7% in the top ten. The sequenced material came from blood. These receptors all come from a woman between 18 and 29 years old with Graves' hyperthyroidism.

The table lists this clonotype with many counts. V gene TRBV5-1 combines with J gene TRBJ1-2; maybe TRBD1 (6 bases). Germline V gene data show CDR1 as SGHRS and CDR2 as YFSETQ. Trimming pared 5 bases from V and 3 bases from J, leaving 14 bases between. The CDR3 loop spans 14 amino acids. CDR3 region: CASRPTGLDYGYTF. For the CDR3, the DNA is TGCGCCAGCAGGCCGACAGGCCTCGACTATGGCTACACCTTC.

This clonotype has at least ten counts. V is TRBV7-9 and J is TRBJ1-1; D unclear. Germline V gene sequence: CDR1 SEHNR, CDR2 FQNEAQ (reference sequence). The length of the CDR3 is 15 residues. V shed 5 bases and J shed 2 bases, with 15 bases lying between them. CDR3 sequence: CASSPGGGRNTEAFF. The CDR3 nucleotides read TGTGCCAGCAGCCCGGGCGGAGGGCGAAACACTGAAGCTTTCTTT.

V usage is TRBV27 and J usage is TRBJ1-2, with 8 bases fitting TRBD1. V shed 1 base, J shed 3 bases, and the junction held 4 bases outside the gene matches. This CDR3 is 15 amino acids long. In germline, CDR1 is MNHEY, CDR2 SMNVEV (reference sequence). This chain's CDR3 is CASSLYQGADYGYTF. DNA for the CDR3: TGTGCCAGCAGTTTATATCAGGGGGCGGACTATGGCTACACCTTC.

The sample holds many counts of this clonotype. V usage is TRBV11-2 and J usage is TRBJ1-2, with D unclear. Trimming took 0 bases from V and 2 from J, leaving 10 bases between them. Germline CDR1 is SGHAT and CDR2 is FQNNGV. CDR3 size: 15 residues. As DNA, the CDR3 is TGTGCCAGCAGCTTAGATCGCAGGACCAACTATGGCTACACCTTC. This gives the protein CASSLDRRTNYGYTF.

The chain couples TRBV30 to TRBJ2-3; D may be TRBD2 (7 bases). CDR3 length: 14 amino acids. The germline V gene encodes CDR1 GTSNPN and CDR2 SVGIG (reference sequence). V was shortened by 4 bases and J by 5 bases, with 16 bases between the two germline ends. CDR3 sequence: CAWITRGGGDTQYF. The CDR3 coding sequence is TGTGCCTGGATAACCAGGGGAGGGGGAGATACGCAGTATTTT.

The CDR3 here is CASWGRGAFGGETQYF. Here the CDR3 DNA reads TGTGCCAGCTGGGGAAGGGGCGCCTTCGGAGGAGAGACCCAGTACTTC. The chain combines TRBV18 with TRBJ2-5; either TRBD1 or TRBD2 may fit D (5 bases each). The CDR3 length is 16 residues. The V and J ends lost 7 bases and 4 bases respectively, with 22 bases between them. CDR1 and CDR2 (germline): KGHSH, LQKENI.

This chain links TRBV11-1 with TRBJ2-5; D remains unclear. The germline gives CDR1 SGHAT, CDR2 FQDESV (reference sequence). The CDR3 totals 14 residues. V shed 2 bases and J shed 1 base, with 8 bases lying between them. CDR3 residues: CASSLNSPQETQYF. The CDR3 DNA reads TGTGCCAGCAGCTTAAACAGTCCCCAAGAGACCCAGTACTTC.

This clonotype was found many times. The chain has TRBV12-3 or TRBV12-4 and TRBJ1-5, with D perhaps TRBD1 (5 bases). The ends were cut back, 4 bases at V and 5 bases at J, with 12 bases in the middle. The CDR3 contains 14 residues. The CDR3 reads CASSSSGDHQPQHF. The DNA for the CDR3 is TGTGCCAGCAGTTCCTCGGGGGACCATCAGCCCCAGCATTTT.

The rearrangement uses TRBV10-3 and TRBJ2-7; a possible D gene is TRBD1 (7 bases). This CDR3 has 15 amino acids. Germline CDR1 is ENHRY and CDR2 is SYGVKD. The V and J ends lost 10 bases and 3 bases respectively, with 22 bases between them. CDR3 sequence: CATATGPGGYYEQYF. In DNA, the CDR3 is TGTGCCACCGCGACAGGGCCTGGAGGGTACTACGAGCAGTACTTC.

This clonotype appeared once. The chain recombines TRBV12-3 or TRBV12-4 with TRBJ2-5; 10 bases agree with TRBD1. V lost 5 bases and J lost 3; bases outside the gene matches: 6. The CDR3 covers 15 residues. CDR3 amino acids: CASSDTGTGEETQYF. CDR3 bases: TGTGCCAGCAGTGACACAGGGACAGGGGAAGAGACCCAGTACTTC.